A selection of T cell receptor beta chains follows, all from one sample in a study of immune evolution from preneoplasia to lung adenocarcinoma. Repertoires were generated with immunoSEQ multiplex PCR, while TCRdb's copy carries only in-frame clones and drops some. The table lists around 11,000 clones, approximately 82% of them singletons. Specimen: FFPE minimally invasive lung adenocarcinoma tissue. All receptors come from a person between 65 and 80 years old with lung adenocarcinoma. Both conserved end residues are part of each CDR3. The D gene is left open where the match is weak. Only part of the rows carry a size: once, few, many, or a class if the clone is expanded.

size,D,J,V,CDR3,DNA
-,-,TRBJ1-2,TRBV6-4,CASSDSGQGNGYTF,TGTGCCAGCAGTGACTCTGGGCAGGGGAATGGCTACACCTTC
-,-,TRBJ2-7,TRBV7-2,CASSLGRGLKGYEQYF,TGTGCCAGCAGCTTAGGCAGGGGCCTGAAGGGGTACGAGCAGTACTTC
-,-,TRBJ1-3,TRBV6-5,CASSLGGTGNTIYF,TGTGCCAGCAGTTTGGGGGGAACTGGAAACACCATATATTTT
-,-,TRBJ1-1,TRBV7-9,CASSLSGGTEAFF,TGTGCCAGCAGCCTAAGCGGGGGGACTGAAGCTTTCTTT
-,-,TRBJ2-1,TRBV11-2,CASSSLRGSYNEQFF,TGTGCCAGCAGCTCCCTCAGGGGCTCCTACAATGAGCAGTTCTTC
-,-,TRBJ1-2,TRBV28,CASSQDIRGYTF,TGTGCCAGCAGCCAGGACATTAGAGGCTACACCTTC
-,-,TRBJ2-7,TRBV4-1,CASSSRAGMVDEQYF,TGCGCCAGCAGCAGTCGCGCAGGGATGGTTGACGAGCAGTACTTC
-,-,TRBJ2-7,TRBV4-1,CASSQSPARDLSYEQYF,TGCGCCAGCAGCCAATCCCCGGCCCGGGACCTTTCTTACGAGCAGTACTTC
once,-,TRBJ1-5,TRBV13,CASSLGPDTRNQPQHF,TGTGCCAGCAGCTTAGGCCCGGACACTCGCAATCAGCCCCAGCATTTT
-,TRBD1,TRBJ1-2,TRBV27,CASSRDRDLYGYTF,TGTGCCAGCAGCCGGGACAGGGACCTTTATGGCTACACCTTC
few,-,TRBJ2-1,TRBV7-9,CASSPGIGNEQFF,TGTGCCAGCAGTCCAGGGATAGGGAATGAGCAGTTCTTC
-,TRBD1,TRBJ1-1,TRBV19,CASSNTGAPNTEAFF,TGTGCCAGTAGTAACACAGGGGCCCCAAACACTGAAGCTTTCTTT
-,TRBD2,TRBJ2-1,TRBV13,CASSDLLGGNLKYNEQFF,TGTGCCAGCAGCGACCTTTTGGGGGGGAACCTGAAATATAATGAGCAGTTCTTC
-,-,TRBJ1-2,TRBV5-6,CASSLGGSYGYTF,TGTGCCAGCAGCTTGGGTGGCTCCTATGGCTACACCTTC
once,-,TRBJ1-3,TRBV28,CASSFQSGRGTIYF,TGTGCCAGCAGTTTTCAATCAGGGAGAGGCACCATATATTTT
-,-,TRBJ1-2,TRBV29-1,CSVERRSQDYGYTF,TGCAGCGTTGAAAGACGGAGTCAAGACTATGGCTACACCTTC
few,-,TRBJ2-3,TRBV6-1,CASRYTDTQYF,TGTGCCAGCAGATACACAGATACGCAGTATTTT
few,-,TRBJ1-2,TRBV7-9,CASSVDRGLGYGYTF,TGTGCCAGCAGTGTAGATCGGGGGCTTGGCTATGGCTACACCTTC
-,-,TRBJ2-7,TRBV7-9,CASSLDEQLYEQYF,TGTGCCAGCAGCTTAGATGAACAGCTATACGAGCAGTACTTC
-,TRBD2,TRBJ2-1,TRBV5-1,CASSYSGSSYNEQFF,TGCGCCAGCAGCTATAGCGGGAGTTCTTACAATGAGCAGTTCTTC
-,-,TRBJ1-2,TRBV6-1,CASRRDLSIHGYTF,TGTGCCAGCAGGAGGGACTTATCTATCCATGGCTACACCTTC
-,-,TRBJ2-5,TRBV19,CASSPGASFQETQYF,TGTGCCAGTAGCCCCGGGGCATCCTTCCAAGAGACCCAGTACTTC
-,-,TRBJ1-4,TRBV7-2,CASSFNREGDEKLFF,TGTGCCAGCAGCTTTAATCGAGAGGGAGACGAAAAACTGTTTTTT